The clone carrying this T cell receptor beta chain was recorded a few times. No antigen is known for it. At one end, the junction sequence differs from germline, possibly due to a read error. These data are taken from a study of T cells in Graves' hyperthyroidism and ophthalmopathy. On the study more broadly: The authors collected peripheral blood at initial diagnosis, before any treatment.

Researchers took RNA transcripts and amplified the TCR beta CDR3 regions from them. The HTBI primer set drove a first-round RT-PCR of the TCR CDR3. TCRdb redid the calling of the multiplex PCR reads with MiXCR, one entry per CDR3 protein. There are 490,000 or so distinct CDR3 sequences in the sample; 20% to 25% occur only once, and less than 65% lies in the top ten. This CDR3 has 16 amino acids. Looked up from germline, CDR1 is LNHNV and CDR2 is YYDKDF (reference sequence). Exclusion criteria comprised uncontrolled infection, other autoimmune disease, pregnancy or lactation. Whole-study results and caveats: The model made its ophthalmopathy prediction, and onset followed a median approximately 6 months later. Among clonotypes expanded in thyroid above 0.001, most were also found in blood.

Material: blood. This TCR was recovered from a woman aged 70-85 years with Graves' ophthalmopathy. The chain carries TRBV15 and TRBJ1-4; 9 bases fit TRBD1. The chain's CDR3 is CATSRDPGQGSEKLFF. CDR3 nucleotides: TGTGCCACCAGCCGAGACCCGGGACAGGGCTCGGAAAAACTGTTTTTT.